This T cell receptor (beta chain) is drawn from a study of T cell responses to AZD1222 COVID-19 vaccine (dated by TCRdb to the early 2020s). Notes on the research overall: TCR sequencing was performed for 230 to 250 trial participants, of whom around 200 were given two doses of AZD1222 and approximately 26 were given two doses of MenACWY control vaccine. Trial participants were enrolled by age into subgroups of 18-55, 56-69 and 70-plus years, and about 150, 27 and 61 TCR-sequenced participants, respectively, were included in these subgroups.

Broader findings and caveats from the paper: The vaccine-associated CD4 TCRs covered the entire spike protein, and the dominant responses fell in regions 160-218 and 743-854. Most participants were white British and females outnumbered males, and the authors suggested that clonal diversity may have been underestimated. Epitopes outside the regions mutated in the B.1.351 and B.1.1.7 variants were reportedly recognized by nearly half of the unique spike-specific TCRs. Conclusions about previously exposed vaccinees were limited because only six AZD1222 recipients were SARS-CoV-2 seropositive at baseline. After two AZD1222 doses, both the breadth and the depth of spike-specific TCRs were significantly higher than at day 0 and than in MenACWY recipients. The 56-69-year group was small, and its depth increase did not reach significance, likely because of low power. Because no day 14 peak-response samples were available, the repertoires could be characterized only after the peak T cell response.

Concerning this clone itself: No antigen is known for it. Per-nucleotide qualities are absent, and no much larger clonotype sits a single base away.

The label giving this sample's time point can be read as: about 28 days (+/-7) after the second vaccine dose. AZD1222 recipients with second doses at about 4 weeks or about 12 weeks were pooled, because spike-specific TCR depth and breadth did not differ between schedules. Vaccinee samples came from UK trials COV001 and COV002, including a single-blind randomized controlled phase 2/3 trial of AZD1222 (ChAdOx1 nCoV-19) in healthy adults. Trial participant PBMC samples were collected at day 0 and day 28 after the second dose for TCRbeta chain sequencing. V is reduced by 1 base and J by 1 base, leaving a spacing of 10 bases between them. The germline V gene (reference sequence) sets CDR1 to MNHEY and CDR2 to SMNVEV. From cysteine to phenylalanine, the CDR3 is 15 amino acids long. The DNA shown is the 45-base CDR3, in frame from base 1. The CDR3 regions of human TCRbeta chains were subjected to immunosequencing. From the authors' description of their analysis: TCRs in the repertoires were matched against a reference library of SARS-CoV-2-specific TCRs that had been generated with the MIRA antigen-specificity platform. Breadth was defined as the fraction of unique TCRs that were SARS-CoV-2-associated, and depth was defined as the fraction of total T cells that were SARS-CoV-2-associated. Using the MIRA data, each spike-specific TCR was mapped to the spike region that the TCR reacts to and placed in a CD4 or CD8 class. Log10-transformed breadth and depth values were compared by one-way ANOVA with Sidak's multiple comparisons tests. Sourced from immuneACCESS, this table was stored by TCRdb with only in-frame sequences that have V and J called. A share of the clones is absent; for the studies checked, an unresolved V gene accounts for under half, and the remainder has no known explanation. D and trimming come from the DNA, and the V and J calls and clone size come from that table. The sample has 150,000 or so clones on record, about 90% of them singletons. The ten top clones hold under 1.2% of the sample.

This clonotype originated in an adult who received the AZD1222 COVID-19 vaccine. The specimen was peripheral blood, collected 28 days after the second AZD1222 dose. The chain joins TRBV27 to TRBJ1-1; TRBD1 is a weak D gene call, 6 bases matching. The CDR3 sequence is CASSLYGGPNTEAFF. The nucleotides are TGTGCCAGCAGTTTATACGGGGGCCCGAACACTGAAGCTTTCTTT.